Described below is a single TCR beta chain sequence and its context. This specimen comes from a study of OX40 agonist ivuxolimab in advanced cancers. Study-wide context: Patients were given ivuxolimab, an antibody that agonizes OX40 (CD134). Patients undergoing dose escalation presented with hepatocellular carcinoma, melanoma, renal cell or head and neck cancer. Anti-PD-1, anti-PD-L1 or anti-CTLA-4 therapy given earlier was allowed, and 40% had some.

Unmatched junction bases numbered 9, after V lost 8 bases and J lost 8 bases. Germline CDR1 LNHDA, CDR2 SQIVND (reference sequence). The CDR3 covers 14 residues. Method: immunoSEQ multiplex PCR; TCRdb's copy keeps in-frame clones and lacks some. The sample has about 86,000 clones; approximately 90% are singletons. The origin of this receptor is an adult with an advanced solid tumor such as melanoma, head and neck, liver or kidney cancer. This chain connects TRBV19 to TRBJ2-3; 11 nucleotides align to TRBD2. The specimen was CD4+ or CD8+ T cells sorted from blood, collected in a trial of the OX40 agonist ivuxolimab. As DNA, the CDR3 is TGTGCCAGTGGACTAGCGGGTTTGAAGGGTACGCAGTATTTT. Its translation: CASGLAGLKGTQYF.